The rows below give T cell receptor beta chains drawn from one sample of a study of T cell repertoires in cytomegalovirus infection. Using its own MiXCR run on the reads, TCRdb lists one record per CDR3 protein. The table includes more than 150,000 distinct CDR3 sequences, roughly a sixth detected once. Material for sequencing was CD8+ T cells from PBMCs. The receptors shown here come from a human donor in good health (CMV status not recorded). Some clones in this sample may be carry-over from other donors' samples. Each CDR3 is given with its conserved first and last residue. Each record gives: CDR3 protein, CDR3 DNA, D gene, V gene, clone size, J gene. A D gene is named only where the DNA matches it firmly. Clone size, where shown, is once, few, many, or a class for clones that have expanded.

CASSLGPDSYNEQFF	TGTGCCAGCAGCTTGGGGCCAGACTCCTACAATGAGCAGTTCTTC	-	TRBV7-8	few	TRBJ2-1
CASSPHAGSQAFF	TGTGCCAGCAGTCCACATGCGGGTTCGCAAGCTTTCTTT	-	TRBV6-5	-	TRBJ1-1
CASSPSPSLAEQYF	TGTGCCAGCAGTCCCTCCCCCTCTCTCGCCGAGCAGTACTTC	-	TRBV27	-	TRBJ2-7
CSARDDTGNFRAGYTF	TGCAGTGCTAGAGATGATACAGGGAATTTTAGAGCCGGCTACACCTTC	-	TRBV20-1	few	TRBJ1-2
CASSHSGGAGELFF	TGTGCCAGCAGTCACTCGGGGGGGGCGGGGGAGCTGTTTTTT	TRBD2	TRBV12-3/TRBV12-4	few	TRBJ2-2
CASSYSITGNQPQHF	TGTGCCAGCAGTTACTCGATCACGGGCAATCAGCCCCAGCATTTT	-	TRBV6-2/TRBV6-3	-	TRBJ1-5
CASSTYRDRAYNEQFF	TGTGCCAGTAGTACCTACCGGGACAGGGCGTACAATGAGCAGTTCTTC	TRBD1	TRBV19	-	TRBJ2-1
CSGTQGSSYEQYF	TGCAGTGGGACTCAGGGGAGCTCCTACGAGCAGTACTTC	-	TRBV20-1	-	TRBJ2-7
CASSQAGMLYF	TGTGCCAGCAGTCAAGCGGGGATGTTGTACTTC	TRBD2	TRBV28	many	TRBJ2-5
CASNSVGPGREAFF	TGTGCCAGCAATTCAGTGGGGCCGGGGCGTGAAGCTTTCTTT	-	TRBV7-2	-	TRBJ1-1
CASSLGRVEQFF	TGTGCCAGCAGCCTTGGAAGAGTTGAGCAGTTCTTC	-	TRBV7-9	many	TRBJ2-1
CASSSRQGWDSPLHF	TGTGCCAGCAGTTCACGACAGGGTTGGGATTCACCCCTCCACTTT	TRBD1	TRBV27	-	TRBJ1-6
CASSLAPGPSYNEQFF	TGTGCCAGCAGCTTAGCGCCGGGACCTTCCTACAATGAGCAGTTCTTC	-	TRBV7-2	many	TRBJ2-1
CASSPRGGLYNEQFF	TGTGCCAGCAGCCCCCGGGGGGGCCTCTACAATGAGCAGTTCTTC	TRBD2	TRBV7-8	few	TRBJ2-1
CSASPTDYEQYF	TGCAGTGCTAGTCCGACAGACTACGAGCAGTACTTC	-	TRBV20-1	-	TRBJ2-7
CATSTDRTGELFF	TGTGCCACCAGCACTGACAGAACCGGGGAGCTGTTTTTT	-	TRBV15	-	TRBJ2-2
CASSITPRGTGANGLTF	TGTGCCAGCAGCATTACACCCAGGGGAACTGGGGCCAACGGCCTGACTTTC	-	TRBV7-8	-	TRBJ2-6
CATSEDKISYNEQFF	TGTGCCACCAGTGAGGACAAGATTTCCTACAATGAGCAGTTCTTC	-	TRBV24-1	-	TRBJ2-1
CASGRTSRSQETQYF	TGTGCCAGCGGGCGGACCTCCAGGAGCCAAGAGACCCAGTACTTC	-	TRBV11-2	-	TRBJ2-5
CASSPGLGGLRTQYF	TGTGCCAGCAGTCCGGGACTAGGGGGACTAAGGACCCAGTACTTC	TRBD2	TRBV12-3/TRBV12-4	-	TRBJ2-5
CASSRSTGVTEAFF	TGTGCCAGCAGCAGAAGCACAGGGGTTACTGAAGCTTTCTTT	TRBD1	TRBV7-8	many	TRBJ1-1
CASSYSKDSNYGYTF	TGTGCCAGCAGTTACTCGAAGGACTCTAACTATGGCTACACCTTC	-	TRBV6-2/TRBV6-3	-	TRBJ1-2
CASSPQGFEQYF	TGTGCCAGCAGTCCCCAGGGGTTCGAGCAGTACTTC	-	TRBV28	once	TRBJ2-7
CASRFRDSRTDTQYF	TGTGCCAGCAGATTCCGGGACAGCCGCACAGATACGCAGTATTTT	TRBD1	TRBV7-2	-	TRBJ2-3
CASSYGLAREELFF	TGTGCCAGCAGTTACGGACTGGCCCGGGAAGAACTGTTTTTT	-	TRBV6-6	few	TRBJ1-4
CASSYRDRGTLAKNIQYF	TGTGCCAGCAGTTACCGGGACAGGGGCACTCTAGCCAAAAACATTCAGTACTTC	TRBD1	TRBV6-2/TRBV6-3	few	TRBJ2-4
CASSPRSSGRDEQYF	TGTGCCAGCAGCCCCCGGTCTAGCGGGAGAGACGAGCAGTACTTC	TRBD2	TRBV7-8	few	TRBJ2-7
CASSFDVGNYEQYF	TGTGCCAGCAGTTTTGACGTCGGGAACTACGAGCAGTACTTC	-	TRBV6-2/TRBV6-3	few	TRBJ2-7
CASSFMGTGPGNEQFF	TGTGCCAGCAGTTTTATGGGGACAGGCCCGGGGAATGAGCAGTTCTTC	TRBD1	TRBV28	-	TRBJ2-1
CASSEAPGGDEQFF	TGTGCCAGCAGTGAAGCGCCGGGAGGGGATGAGCAGTTCTTC	TRBD2	TRBV2	-	TRBJ2-1
CASKAREGPILIYEQYF	TGTGCCAGCAAGGCGCGGGAGGGTCCTATTTTAATCTACGAGCAGTACTTC	TRBD2	TRBV2	many	TRBJ2-7
CASSFTLLAGEAGELFF	TGTGCCAGCAGCTTCACTTTACTAGCGGGGGAGGCCGGGGAGCTGTTTTTT	TRBD2	TRBV7-6	few	TRBJ2-2
CASSERGRDHEQYF	TGTGCCAGCAGTGAGAGGGGGAGAGACCACGAGCAGTACTTC	-	TRBV2	-	TRBJ2-7
CASSLMNMNTEAFF	TGCGCCAGCAGCTTGATGAATATGAACACTGAAGCTTTCTTT	-	TRBV5-1	-	TRBJ1-1
CASSQGRYGLAKNIQYF	TGCGCCAGCAGCCAAGGGCGATATGGTCTAGCCAAAAACATTCAGTACTTC	-	TRBV4-1	-	TRBJ2-4
CASSLALPLGEQFF	TGTGCCAGCAGCTTGGCCCTCCCCTTGGGGGAGCAGTTCTTC	-	TRBV7-9	few	TRBJ2-1
CSARTGGFHTGELFF	TGCAGTGCCAGGACAGGGGGTTTCCACACCGGGGAGCTGTTTTTT	TRBD1	TRBV20-1	-	TRBJ2-2
CASSLGTGGGYGYTF	TGTGCCAGCAGCTTAGGGACAGGGGGCGGCTATGGCTACACCTTC	TRBD1	TRBV7-9	-	TRBJ1-2
CASSLNWGVAYNEQFF	TGTGCCAGCAGCTTAAATTGGGGAGTCGCATACAATGAGCAGTTCTTC	-	TRBV11-2	-	TRBJ2-1
CASSREVPSSYEQYF	TGCGCCAGCAGCCGAGAAGTTCCTAGCTCCTACGAGCAGTACTTC	-	TRBV4-1	-	TRBJ2-7
CASSLGTGKGTEAFF	TGTGCCAGCAGCTTAGGAACAGGGAAGGGGACTGAAGCTTTCTTT	-	TRBV7-9	-	TRBJ1-1
CSARGWDRAPYEQYF	TGCAGTGCTAGAGGTTGGGACAGGGCCCCCTACGAGCAGTACTTC	TRBD1	TRBV20-1	many	TRBJ2-7
CASTGAGNEQFF	TGTGCCAGCACCGGGGCAGGCAATGAGCAGTTCTTC	-	TRBV5-6	-	TRBJ2-1
CASTNPGFTYEQYF	TGTGCCAGCACGAACCCGGGGTTTACCTACGAGCAGTACTTC	-	TRBV28	-	TRBJ2-7
CSARVRGREIKTQYF	TGCAGTGCTAGAGTCCGAGGGAGGGAGATTAAGACCCAGTACTTC	TRBD2	TRBV20-1	-	TRBJ2-5
CASSNGLAAAYEQYF	TGTGCCAGTAGTAACGGACTAGCGGCCGCCTACGAGCAGTACTTC	TRBD2	TRBV19	-	TRBJ2-7
CASSFDTLNTEAFF	TGTGCCAGCAGTTTTGACACCCTGAACACTGAAGCTTTCTTT	-	TRBV28	-	TRBJ1-1
CASSQLDRHNEQFF	TGTGCCAGCAGCCAACTGGACAGACACAATGAGCAGTTCTTC	-	TRBV11-2	-	TRBJ2-1
CASSYDSPARTGGYEQYF	TGTGCCAGCAGTTACGATAGCCCTGCGCGGACAGGGGGCTACGAGCAGTACTTC	TRBD1	TRBV6-6	-	TRBJ2-7
CASSLRRTGGAGTGELFF	TGTGCCAGCAGCTTACGGCGCACAGGGGGCGCGGGCACCGGGGAGCTGTTTTTT	TRBD1	TRBV7-2	-	TRBJ2-2